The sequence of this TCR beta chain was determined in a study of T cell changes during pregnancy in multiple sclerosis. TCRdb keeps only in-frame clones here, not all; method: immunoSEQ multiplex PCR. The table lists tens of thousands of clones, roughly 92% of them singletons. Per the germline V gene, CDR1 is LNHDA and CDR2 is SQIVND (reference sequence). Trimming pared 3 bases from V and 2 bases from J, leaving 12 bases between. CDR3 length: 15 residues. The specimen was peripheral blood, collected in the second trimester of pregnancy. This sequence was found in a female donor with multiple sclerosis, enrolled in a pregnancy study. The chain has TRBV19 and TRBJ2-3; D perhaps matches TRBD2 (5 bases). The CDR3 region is CASSISGKDTDTQYF. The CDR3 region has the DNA TGTGCCAGTAGTATCAGCGGTAAAGACACAGATACGCAGTATTTT.